The 21 T cell receptor beta chains listed next were all sequenced from one sample in a study of T cell changes during pregnancy in multiple sclerosis. Here immunoSEQ multiplex PCR was the method, and the copy in TCRdb shows in-frame clones only, minus some. The repertoire holds roughly 40,000 clones, with about nine tenths as singletons. Sequenced here: CD4+ T cells from peripheral blood mononuclear cells, sampled in the first trimester of pregnancy. All receptors come from a female donor in good health, enrolled as a control in a pregnancy study.

The chain links TRBV6-5 to TRBJ1-3; D is uncertain. The CDR3 contains 14 residues. Trimming cost V 6 bases and J 0 bases, with 9 bases left between them. Germline CDR1 reads MNHEY; CDR2 reads SVGAGI. CDR3 region: CASREGGSGNTIYF. The DNA for the CDR3 is TGTGCCAGCAGAGAGGGAGGCTCTGGAAACACCATATATTTT.

The V call is TRBV7-3, the J call TRBJ2-2, with 7 bases lining up with TRBD1. The CDR3 covers 16 residues. J gave up 2 bases and V 5 bases, and 8 bases lay outside the gene matches. Germline assignment: CDR1 SGHTA and CDR2 FQGTGA. This CDR3 reads CASSLTGTVNTGELFF. CDR3 DNA: TGTGCCAGCAGCCTTACCGGGACAGTCAACACCGGGGAGCTGTTTTTT.

V and J are TRBV5-1 and TRBJ1-2; 9 positions agree with TRBD1. The CDR3 length is 15 residues. Germline V lookup: CDR1 SGHRS, CDR2 YFSETQ. Trimming at V came to 5 bases and at J to 5 bases, leaving 10 bases not matched to a gene. CDR3 in amino acids: CASRFQPGQGYGYTF. In nucleotides, the CDR3 is TGCGCCAGCAGATTTCAACCGGGACAGGGATATGGCTACACCTTC.

The chain recombines TRBV10-3 with TRBJ2-1; D is perhaps TRBD2 (6 bases). The V gene lost 3 bases and the J gene lost 8 bases, with 17 bases spanning the gap. The germline CDR1 and CDR2 sequences are ENHRY and SYGVKD. The CDR3 length is 15 residues. The CDR3 DNA sequence: TGTGCCATCAGTGATTATCCTAGCGCCCTGGATGAGCAGTTCTTC. Translating it yields CAISDYPSALDEQFF.

The V and J genes are TRBV10-2 and TRBJ2-2; D perhaps matches TRBD2 (6 bases). The CDR3 length is 14 residues. Between the trimmed V and J ends, which lost 6 bases and 5 bases, there was a span of 13 bases. Per germline, CDR1 WSHSY and CDR2 SAAADI. In nucleotides, the CDR3 is TGCGCCAGCAGCGGGACTGTAAGGACCGGGGAGCTGTTTTTT. Protein product: CASSGTVRTGELFF.

The rearrangement joins TRBV5-6 to TRBJ1-1, with D perhaps TRBD1 (5 bases). This CDR3 is built from 15 residues. V was shortened by 0 bases and J by 4 bases, with 13 bases between the two germline ends. Germline CDR1 and CDR2: SGHDT and YYEEEE. The CDR3 nucleotides read TGTGCCAGCAGCTTGGCAGTCGACAGAGTCACTGAAGCTTTCTTT. It translates to CASSLAVDRVTEAFF.

The gene calls are TRBV11-3 and TRBJ2-1; TRBD1 matches 8 bases. The trim removed 3 bases at V and 2 bases at J, leaving 3 bases unmatched. The V gene's germline CDR1 is SGHNT and CDR2 YENEEA. The CDR3 has 15 amino acids. Here the CDR3 DNA reads TGTGCCAGCAGCTTGACAGGGGAGGCCTACAATGAGCAGTTCTTC. Residues: CASSLTGEAYNEQFF.

The V call is TRBV9, the J call TRBJ1-2; tentative D call: TRBD1 (5 bases). Trimming took off 0 bases at V and 4 bases at J, with 13 bases between the two ends. Germline V lookup: CDR1 SGDLS, CDR2 YYNGEE. The CDR3 has 15 residues. The CDR3 region has the DNA TGTGCCAGCAGCGTAGGGCCGGGGGTCGCCTATGGCTACACCTTC. It specifies CASSVGPGVAYGYTF.

The chain recombines TRBV14 with TRBJ1-2; D remains unclear. The CDR3 covers 13 residues. Germline CDR1 reads SGHDN; CDR2 reads FVKESK. The V gene lost 10 bases and the J gene lost 1 base, with 13 bases spanning the gap. In nucleotides, the CDR3 is TGTGCCACCCAAACAGACATTAACTATGGCTACACCTTC. It is translated as CATQTDINYGYTF.

The chain uses TRBV5-8 and TRBJ2-4; 12 nucleotides agree with TRBD1. The J segment lost 1 base and the V segment lost 4 bases, leaving 3 bases of the junction unmatched. This CDR3 is built from 16 residues. Germline V gene data show CDR1 as SGHTS and CDR2 as YDEGEE. The CDR3 loop is CASSLGTGGAKNIQYF. The DNA for the CDR3 is TGTGCCAGCAGCCTCGGGACAGGGGGCGCCAAAAACATTCAGTACTTC.

This clone was detected once. The chain joins TRBV23-1 to TRBJ1-3; D perhaps matches TRBD1 (6 bases). TRBV23-1 is marked as an open reading frame, function uncertain. The CDR3 consists of 15 residues. The V and J ends lost 0 bases and 8 bases respectively, with 14 bases between them. The CDR3 reads CASSQSGRGQDTIYF. CDR3 bases: TGCGCCAGCAGTCAATCGGGGCGGGGGCAGGACACCATATATTTT.

The V and J genes are TRBV12-5 and TRBJ1-1; D may be TRBD1 (5 bases). CDR1 is LGHNT, CDR2 FRNRAP, per germline. This CDR3 is 14 amino acids long. V shed 1 base and J shed 8 bases, with 14 bases lying between them. The CDR3 is CASGLGGGRAEAFF. Written as DNA, the CDR3 is TGTGCTAGTGGTTTGGGGGGTGGCAGGGCCGAAGCTTTCTTT.

V gene TRBV19 combines with J gene TRBJ2-5; D may be TRBD2 (6 bases). Germline-derived CDR1 and CDR2 are LNHDA and SQIVND (reference sequence). The CDR3 has 14 amino acids. Trimming shortened V by 5 bases and J by 3 bases, and 13 bases separated the two germline ends. The CDR3 loop reads CASSVRGLKETQYF. The CDR3 DNA follows: TGTGCCAGTAGTGTCCGGGGGTTGAAAGAGACCCAGTACTTC.

This sequence joins TRBV19 and TRBJ1-2, with 8 nucleotides matching TRBD1. The J segment lost 7 bases and the V segment lost 3 bases, leaving 4 bases of the junction unmatched. This CDR3 is built from 13 residues. Germline CDR1 reads LNHDA; CDR2 reads SQIVND (reference sequence). The CDR3 loop reads CASSMEDRGGYTF. CDR3 coding DNA: TGTGCCAGTAGTATGGAAGACAGGGGTGGCTACACCTTC. The entire variable domain, with the rest obtained from reference TRBV19 and TRBJ1-2, is as follows: DGGITQSPKYLFRKEGQNVTLSCEQNLNHDAMYWYRQDPGQGLRLIYYSQIVNDFQKGDIAEGYSVSREKKESFPLTVTSAQKNPTAFYLCASSMEDRGGYTFGSGTRLTVV.

The V gene is TRBV6-5, the J gene TRBJ2-5, with D possibly TRBD1 on 5 matching bases. CDR3 length equals 15 residues. The V end lost 0 bases, the J end lost 3 bases, and 11 bases lay between the germline ends. Germline V gene data show CDR1 as MNHEY and CDR2 as SVGAGI. CDR3 region: CASSYSWQGKETQYF. CDR3 coding DNA: TGTGCCAGCAGTTACTCTTGGCAGGGCAAAGAGACCCAGTACTTC.

This clone has a single count. This chain links TRBV11-2 with TRBJ1-4; D unclear. This CDR3 has 16 amino acids. V gave up 5 bases and J gave up 7 bases, with 20 bases separating them. CDR1 SGHAT and CDR2 FQNNGV come from the germline V gene. This CDR3 reads CASSPRFGQGGEKLFF. For the CDR3, the DNA is TGTGCCAGCAGCCCCAGGTTCGGCCAAGGTGGTGAAAAACTGTTTTTT. Looking up the rest from reference TRBV11-2 and TRBJ1-4 gives the full variable domain: EAGVAQSPRYKIIEKRQSVAFWCNPISGHATLYWYQQILGQGPKLLIQFQNNGVVDDSQLPKDRFSAERLKGVDSTLKIQPAKLEDSAVYLCASSPRFGQGGEKLFFGSGTQLSVL.

The chain recombines TRBV5-6 with TRBJ2-5, with unresolved D. V shed 2 bases and J shed 2 bases, with 7 bases lying between them. CDR3 length equals 13 residues. The germline V gene encodes CDR1 SGHDT and CDR2 YYEEEE. This chain's CDR3 is CASSFTRQETQYF. The DNA of the CDR3 is TGTGCCAGCAGCTTCACCAGACAAGAGACCCAGTACTTC.

The V call is TRBV12-5, the J call TRBJ2-5, with 8 bases aligning to TRBD2. This CDR3 has 14 amino acids. The germline V gene encodes CDR1 LGHNT and CDR2 FRNRAP. The trim removed 5 bases at V and 2 bases at J, leaving 4 bases unmatched. The CDR3 region is CASGRRGGQETQYF. For the CDR3, the DNA is TGTGCTAGTGGTCGACGGGGGGGTCAAGAGACCCAGTACTTC.

This clone was seen once. The chain links TRBV9 to TRBJ2-3; 8 bases align to TRBD2. Trimming took 0 bases from V and 3 from J; bases not matched to a gene: 9. Germline loops: CDR1 SGDLS, CDR2 YYNGEE. This CDR3 is 17 amino acids long. Here the CDR3 reads CASSVGPSGGQTDTQYF. For the CDR3, the DNA is TGTGCCAGCAGCGTAGGGCCCTCGGGGGGGCAGACAGATACGCAGTATTTT.

CDR3 protein: CASNPRAAATFYGYTF. DNA for the CDR3: TGTGCCAGCAACCCGAGGGCCGCCGCCACATTCTATGGCTACACCTTC. The chain joins TRBV27 to TRBJ1-2; no definite D call. Trimming left V 7 bases short and J 4 bases short, with 22 bases between. This CDR3 comprises 16 residues. CDR1 is MNHEY and CDR2 is SMNVEV in the germline V gene (reference sequence).

This chain links TRBV28 with TRBJ1-5; D gene ambiguous. The CDR3 runs to 15 residues. V was shortened by 7 bases and J by 1 base, with 14 bases between the two germline ends. Per germline, CDR1 MDHEN and CDR2 SYDVKM. CDR3 DNA: TGTGCCAGCATGGCACACCTCGGGAGCAATCAGCCCCAGCATTTT. Translating gives CASMAHLGSNQPQHF.